This section outlines one T cell receptor (beta chain) sequence together with its context. Its target is unknown. One entry per CDR3 protein results from TCRdb running MiXCR on the reads. The repertoire holds some 940,000 distinct CDR3 sequences, 25% to 40% seen once, with around 15% in the top ten. The data derive from a study of T cell repertoires in cytomegalovirus infection. About the study: Recently identified HLA-C-restricted CMV epitopes were among the peptides used. Study outcomes and limitations: HLA-C-restricted CMV-specific TCR beta clonotypes were dominant in the ex vivo response.

V dropped 9 bases and J dropped 3 bases, with 21 bases sitting between them. There are 16 residues in the CDR3. Germline V gene sequence: CDR1 LNHDA, CDR2 SQIVND (reference sequence). The receptor comes from a human donor in good health (CMV status not recorded). Some clones in this sample may be carry-over from other donors' samples. This rearrangement joins TRBV19 to TRBJ1-5; TRBD1 is a possible D gene (6 bases). Sequencing was performed on cultured CD8+ T cells from PBMCs, taken from culture after CMV antigen stimulation. For the CDR3, the DNA is TGTGCCAGCCGCCCCAAAGGGGGGGCTCACAATCAGCCCCAGCATTTT. Its translation: CASRPKGGAHNQPQHF.